This passage covers 19 T cell receptor beta chains from one sample sequenced in a study of somatic mutations in cytotoxic T cells in rheumatoid arthritis. TCRdb's table, derived via immunoSEQ multiplex PCR, lists solely in-frame clones and lacks some. This table holds about 14,000 clones, roughly 73% found once. Sequenced: CD8+ T cells sorted from blood. The receptors stem from an adult with rheumatoid arthritis.

The chain links TRBV19 to TRBJ1-6; D is perhaps TRBD1 (5 bases). V was pared by 0 bases and J by 0 bases, with 15 bases between. This CDR3 is 19 amino acids long. Germline V CDR1 and CDR2: LNHDA, SQIVND (reference sequence). The CDR3 DNA is TGTGCCAGTAGTATAGATGCCGACAGCCAGAGCTCCTATAATTCACCCCTCCACTTT. Translating gives CASSIDADSQSSYNSPLHF.

This chain uses TRBV6-1 with TRBJ1-1, with D perhaps TRBD1 (6 bases). Trimming removed 6 bases at V and 11 bases at J, with 10 bases between. Germline V gives CDR1 MNHNS, CDR2 SASEGT. The CDR3 loop spans 10 amino acids. DNA of the CDR3: TGTGCCAGCAGGGACAGCACTGCTTTCTTT. Translated, it gives CASRDSTAFF.

The CDR3 protein is CASSPGTGNQPQHF. The DNA for the CDR3 is TGTGCCAGCAGTCCGGGGACGGGCAATCAGCCCCAGCATTTT. The J gene is TRBJ1-5, the V gene TRBV27; D is perhaps TRBD1 (5 bases). Germline CDR1 is MNHEY and CDR2 is SMNVEV (reference sequence). V lost 5 bases to trimming and J lost 2 bases, with 10 bases between them. The CDR3 is 14 amino acids.

The V and J genes are TRBV27 and TRBJ1-5, with D unresolved. The germline gives CDR1 MNHEY, CDR2 SMNVEV (reference sequence). The CDR3 contains 15 residues. The V gene lost 3 bases and the J gene lost 0 bases, with 9 bases spanning the gap. The CDR3 DNA reads TGTGCCAGCAGTTTGGCAGCTTATAGCAATCAGCCCCAGCATTTT. Protein sequence: CASSLAAYSNQPQHF.

The sample holds a few counts of this clone. The V and J genes are TRBV27 and TRBJ2-1; possible D gene TRBD2, 6 bases. Trimming removed 0 bases at V and 1 base at J, with 7 bases between. This CDR3 is 15 amino acids long. Germline loops: CDR1 MNHEY, CDR2 SMNVEV (reference sequence). The CDR3 is CASSLSRGSYNEQFF. The CDR3 region has the DNA TGTGCCAGCAGTTTATCGCGGGGTTCCTACAATGAGCAGTTCTTC.

The J gene is TRBJ2-5, the V gene TRBV5-1; D not certain. Trimming removed 2 bases at V and 5 bases at J, with 16 bases between. This CDR3 is built from 15 residues. The germline CDR1 and CDR2 sequences are SGHRS and YFSETQ. The chain's CDR3 is CASSFLGPHRETQYF. CDR3 sequence (DNA): TGCGCCAGCAGCTTTCTAGGACCGCATAGGGAGACCCAGTACTTC.

V and J are TRBV7-2 and TRBJ2-1, with 8 bases that match TRBD2. Germline trimming cut 1 base from V and 7 bases from J; bases unmatched to any gene: 6. There are 15 residues in the CDR3. CDR1 is SGHTA and CDR2 is FQGNSA in the germline V gene. The CDR3 loop reads CASSLVDLAGNEQFF. CDR3 DNA sequence: TGTGCCAGCAGCTTAGTTGACCTAGCGGGTAATGAGCAGTTCTTC.

This chain links TRBV27 with TRBJ2-7; D ambiguous. Trimming removed 2 bases at V and 3 bases at J, with 8 bases between. There are 13 residues in the CDR3. The V gene's germline CDR1 is MNHEY and CDR2 SMNVEV (reference sequence). This chain's CDR3 is CASSLGRDYEQYV. The CDR3 DNA follows: TGTGCCAGCAGTTTAGGAAGGGACTACGAGCAGTACGTC.

The chain combines TRBV27 with TRBJ1-5; D unresolved. Trimming stripped 5 bases from V and 4 bases from J, with 15 bases between. Germline V CDR1 and CDR2: MNHEY, SMNVEV (reference sequence). The length of the CDR3 is 15 residues. The CDR3: CASSPILQSNQPQHF. As DNA, the CDR3 is TGTGCCAGCAGTCCCATCCTACAGAGTAATCAGCCCCAGCATTTT.

In its sample, this clone was seen once. V is TRBV28 and J is TRBJ2-5; D is unclear. This CDR3 has 15 amino acids. CDR1 and CDR2 from the germline V gene are MDHEN and SYDVKM. V was cut by 5 bases and J by 0 bases, with 13 bases left in between. CDR3 in amino acids: CASSPTTAYQETQYF. As DNA, the CDR3 is TGTGCCAGCAGTCCCACAACAGCATACCAAGAGACCCAGTACTTC.

V and J are TRBV19 and TRBJ1-1; no clear D gene. The V end lost 5 bases, the J end lost 1 base, and 11 bases lay between the germline ends. CDR1 is LNHDA, CDR2 SQIVND, per germline (reference sequence). This CDR3 contains 14 residues. The DNA for the CDR3 is TGTGCCAGTAGTTACCTCCGAGGGAACACTGAAGCTTTCTTT. Protein product: CASSYLRGNTEAFF.

The genes are TRBV25-1 and TRBJ1-4; D uncertain. The germline V and J ends were trimmed by 0 bases and 0 bases, with 11 bases remaining between them. There are 17 residues in the CDR3. The germline V gene has CDR1 MGHDK and CDR2 SYGVNS. The CDR3 loop reads CASSEYYLTATNEKLFF. The CDR3 nucleotides are TGTGCCAGCAGTGAATATTACTTAACTGCAACTAATGAAAAACTGTTTTTT.

The chain uses TRBV9 and TRBJ2-1; 9 bases match TRBD1. CDR3 length: 14 residues. Germline lookup yields CDR1 SGDLS and CDR2 YYNGEE. The junction had 7 bases not matched to a gene; V was cut back by 4 bases and J by 8 bases. CDR3 region: CASSTSGQGYEQFF. The CDR3 DNA reads TGTGCCAGCAGCACATCGGGACAGGGCTATGAGCAGTTCTTC.

A single count supports this clone. This chain links TRBV10-3 with TRBJ1-1; TRBD1 might be the D (5 bases). CDR3 size: 15 residues. The V gene lost 3 bases and the J gene lost 0 bases, with 11 bases spanning the gap. Germline V gene data show CDR1 as ENHRY and CDR2 as SYGVKD. CDR3 DNA: TGTGCCATCAGTGAAGAGGCAGGGATGAACACTGAAGCTTTCTTT. Translation: CAISEEAGMNTEAFF.

This clone was picked up a small number of times. The chain uses TRBV6-5 and TRBJ1-6; no clear D. V lost 2 bases to trimming and J lost 7 bases, with 6 bases between them. The CDR3 totals 13 residues. CDR1 is MNHEY and CDR2 is SVGAGI in the germline V gene. The DNA of the CDR3 is TGTGCCAGCAGTTACAATCGGAATTCACCCCTCCACTTT. Its protein is CASSYNRNSPLHF.

The rearrangement uses TRBV28 and TRBJ1-5; D gene uncertain. Per germline, CDR1 MDHEN and CDR2 SYDVKM. The CDR3 is 16 amino acids. V was cut by 3 bases and J by 5 bases, with 17 bases left in between. The CDR3 sequence is CASSFFVQDGDQPQHF. CDR3 coding DNA: TGTGCCAGCAGTTTTTTCGTGCAGGATGGGGATCAGCCCCAGCATTTT. Filled out from reference TRBV28 and TRBJ1-5, the complete variable domain reads DVKVTQSSRYLVKRTGEKVFLECVQDMDHENMFWYRQDPGLGLRLIYFSYDVKMKEKGDIPEGYSVSREKKERFSLILESASTNQTSMYLCASSFFVQDGDQPQHFGDGTRLSIL.

The chain uses TRBV6-1 and TRBJ2-2; no definite D call. CDR1 is MNHNS and CDR2 is SASEGT in the germline V gene. CDR3 length equals 14 residues. V lost 2 bases, J lost 3 bases, and 7 bases lay in between. CDR3 residues: CASSEKGDTGELFF. The DNA of the CDR3 is TGTGCCAGCAGTGAAAAGGGTGACACCGGGGAGCTGTTTTTT.

The chain employs TRBV19 and TRBJ1-1, with 9 bases fitting TRBD1. There are 18 residues in the CDR3. Germline V lookup: CDR1 LNHDA, CDR2 SQIVND (reference sequence). With 5 bases clipped from V and 1 base from J, the junction kept 14 bases outside the gene matches. Written as DNA, the CDR3 is TGTGCCAGTAGTTCACCCAGCGGATTGGACAGGGGGAACACTGAAGCTTTCTTT. Translation: CASSSPSGLDRGNTEAFF.

The V call is TRBV28, the J call TRBJ2-1; possible D gene TRBD2, 7 bases. The CDR3 is made up of 13 amino acids. V lost 4 bases, J lost 6 bases, and 10 bases lay in between. The germline V gene has CDR1 MDHEN and CDR2 SYDVKM. CDR3 residues: CASSWRGGNEQFF. The CDR3 bases are TGTGCCAGCAGTTGGAGGGGGGGCAATGAGCAGTTCTTC.